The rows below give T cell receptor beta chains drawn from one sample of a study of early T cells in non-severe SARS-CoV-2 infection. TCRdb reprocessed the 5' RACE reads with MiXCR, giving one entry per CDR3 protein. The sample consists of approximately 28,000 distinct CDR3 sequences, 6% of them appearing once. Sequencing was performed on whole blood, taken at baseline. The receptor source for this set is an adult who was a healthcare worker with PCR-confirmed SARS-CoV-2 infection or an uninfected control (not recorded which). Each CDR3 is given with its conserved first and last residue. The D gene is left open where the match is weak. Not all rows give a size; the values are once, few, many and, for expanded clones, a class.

cdr3_nt: TGCAGTGCCCTGGGGACTAGCGGTCGTGAGCAGTTCTTC
cdr3_aa: CSALGTSGREQFF
clone_size: many
j_call: TRBJ2-1
d_call: TRBD2
v_call: TRBV20-1

cdr3_nt: TGTGCCAGCAGTTACGGGGGCCTTGAGCAGTTCTTC
cdr3_aa: CASSYGGLEQFF
clone_size: few
j_call: TRBJ2-1
d_call: -
v_call: TRBV6-2/TRBV6-3

cdr3_nt: TGTGCCAGCAGCCGCCTCACTAGGTTTGCCTACAATGAGCAGTTCTTC
cdr3_aa: CASSRLTRFAYNEQFF
clone_size: many
j_call: TRBJ2-1
d_call: -
v_call: TRBV11-3

cdr3_nt: TGCAGCGTTGTGGAAGGGTATGGCAATCAGCCCCAGCATTTT
cdr3_aa: CSVVEGYGNQPQHF
clone_size: medium-sized
j_call: TRBJ1-5
d_call: -
v_call: TRBV29-1

cdr3_nt: TGTGCCAGCAGCTTAGACCCAGCGGACAATGAGCAGTTCTTC
cdr3_aa: CASSLDPADNEQFF
clone_size: -
j_call: TRBJ2-1
d_call: -
v_call: TRBV7-2

cdr3_nt: TGTGCCAGTTGGACGTCCAACTATGGCTACACCTTC
cdr3_aa: CASWTSNYGYTF
clone_size: few
j_call: TRBJ1-2
d_call: -
v_call: TRBV19

cdr3_nt: TGTGCCTCTTCCGGGACTGGGGTGAGGGAGCAGTACTTC
cdr3_aa: CASSGTGVREQYF
clone_size: many
j_call: TRBJ2-7
d_call: -
v_call: TRBV19

cdr3_nt: TGTGCCAGCAGCCAACAGCGGGACCAAGAGACCCAGTACTTC
cdr3_aa: CASSQQRDQETQYF
clone_size: -
j_call: TRBJ2-5
d_call: -
v_call: TRBV3-1

cdr3_nt: TGCGCCAGCAGCCCGGGAGGTCTCGATGAGCAGTTCTTC
cdr3_aa: CASSPGGLDEQFF
clone_size: many
j_call: TRBJ2-1
d_call: TRBD2
v_call: TRBV5-1

cdr3_nt: TGCGCCAGCAGCCAAGATAGAGTACAAGGAGGAAGGAGGAACACTGAAGCTTTCTTT
cdr3_aa: CASSQDRVQGGRRNTEAFF
clone_size: many
j_call: TRBJ1-1
d_call: -
v_call: TRBV4-1

cdr3_nt: TGCGCCAGCAGCCAAGGCGGGGGGGACTACAATGAGCAGTTCTTC
cdr3_aa: CASSQGGGDYNEQFF
clone_size: many
j_call: TRBJ2-1
d_call: TRBD2
v_call: TRBV4-1

cdr3_nt: TGTGCCAGCAGAGATACTGAAGCTTTCTTT
cdr3_aa: CASRDTEAFF
clone_size: many
j_call: TRBJ1-1
d_call: -
v_call: TRBV28

cdr3_nt: TGTGCCAGCAGGTTGGGCCATAGCTCCTACGAGCAGTACTTC
cdr3_aa: CASRLGHSSYEQYF
clone_size: many
j_call: TRBJ2-7
d_call: -
v_call: TRBV12-3/TRBV12-4

cdr3_nt: TGTGCCATCAGTCGACTAGCGGGGGGCTCCTACAATGAGCAGTTCTTC
cdr3_aa: CAISRLAGGSYNEQFF
clone_size: many
j_call: TRBJ2-1
d_call: TRBD2
v_call: TRBV10-3

cdr3_nt: TGTGCCAGCATAGACCCGGGCCCCGAGCCAGATACGCAGTATTTT
cdr3_aa: CASIDPGPEPDTQYF
clone_size: many
j_call: TRBJ2-3
d_call: -
v_call: TRBV7-9

cdr3_nt: TGCGCCAGCAGTGAGTCAGACTCCCGTTCAGGACCAGATACGCAGTATTTT
cdr3_aa: CASSESDSRSGPDTQYF
clone_size: many
j_call: TRBJ2-3
d_call: -
v_call: TRBV10-2

cdr3_nt: TGTGCCAGCAGTTTCCGAGCGGGAGCAGGCTACGAGCAGTACTTC
cdr3_aa: CASSFRAGAGYEQYF
clone_size: many
j_call: TRBJ2-7
d_call: TRBD2
v_call: TRBV27

cdr3_nt: TGTGCCAGCAGCGACGCCTGGGGGTCCACAGATACGCAGTATTTT
cdr3_aa: CASSDAWGSTDTQYF
clone_size: many
j_call: TRBJ2-3
d_call: -
v_call: TRBV5-4

cdr3_nt: TGCAGTGCTAGAGATGGCAGGGATCCAGATACGCAGTATTTT
cdr3_aa: CSARDGRDPDTQYF
clone_size: many
j_call: TRBJ2-3
d_call: -
v_call: TRBV20-1

cdr3_nt: TGTGCCAGCAGCCGCGGGGGGTTCACCGGGGAGCTGTTTTTT
cdr3_aa: CASSRGGFTGELFF
clone_size: few
j_call: TRBJ2-2
d_call: TRBD2
v_call: TRBV7-3

cdr3_nt: TGTGCCAGCTCACCACAGAATGACAGGGGGGTGACTGAAGCTTTCTTT
cdr3_aa: CASSPQNDRGVTEAFF
clone_size: many
j_call: TRBJ1-1
d_call: TRBD1
v_call: TRBV18

cdr3_nt: TGTGCCAGCAGCTCACTAGCGGGGGGGCCAGATACGCAGTATTTT
cdr3_aa: CASSSLAGGPDTQYF
clone_size: many
j_call: TRBJ2-3
d_call: TRBD2
v_call: TRBV9

cdr3_nt: TGTGCCAGCAGTCATGGAGGGTCTTCCTACGAGCAGTACTTC
cdr3_aa: CASSHGGSSYEQYF
clone_size: many
j_call: TRBJ2-7
d_call: -
v_call: TRBV12-3/TRBV12-4

cdr3_nt: TGTGCCAGCAGGCTCGGGACAGGGAGCAATGAGCAGTTCTTC
cdr3_aa: CASRLGTGSNEQFF
clone_size: many
j_call: TRBJ2-1
d_call: TRBD1
v_call: TRBV6-6

cdr3_nt: TGCAGTGCTAGTTCCGACAGACCGCCCTACGAGCAGTACTTC
cdr3_aa: CSASSDRPPYEQYF
clone_size: many
j_call: TRBJ2-7
d_call: -
v_call: TRBV20-1

cdr3_nt: TGTGCCATCAGTTTGGCAGGGGAGGACGCTTTCTTT
cdr3_aa: CAISLAGEDAFF
clone_size: many
j_call: TRBJ1-1
d_call: -
v_call: TRBV10-3

cdr3_nt: TGCAGTGCTAGAGATTCCCGTTTTCCCGGCTACGAGCAGTACTTC
cdr3_aa: CSARDSRFPGYEQYF
clone_size: many
j_call: TRBJ2-7
d_call: -
v_call: TRBV20-1

cdr3_nt: TGCAGTGCTAGGTTTGCTGGAACTAGCGGGAGAGCCAATGAGCAGTTCTTC
cdr3_aa: CSARFAGTSGRANEQFF
clone_size: many
j_call: TRBJ2-1
d_call: TRBD2
v_call: TRBV20-1

cdr3_nt: TGTGCCAGCAGCTTAGGGGCGAAGCAGTACTTC
cdr3_aa: CASSLGAKQYF
clone_size: many
j_call: TRBJ2-7
d_call: -
v_call: TRBV7-2

cdr3_nt: TGTGCCAGCTCAACCCGGGCCGCAACCACAGATACGCAGTATTTT
cdr3_aa: CASSTRAATTDTQYF
clone_size: -
j_call: TRBJ2-3
d_call: -
v_call: TRBV18

cdr3_nt: TGTGCCAGCAGCTTAGAGGCCAGGAAAAAACTGTTTTTT
cdr3_aa: CASSLEARKKLFF
clone_size: few
j_call: TRBJ1-4
d_call: -
v_call: TRBV11-3

cdr3_nt: TGTGCCATCAGTGCGTCTCAACTAGCGGCGAGCACAGATACGCAGTATTTT
cdr3_aa: CAISASQLAASTDTQYF
clone_size: -
j_call: TRBJ2-3
d_call: TRBD2
v_call: TRBV10-3

cdr3_nt: TGCGCCAGCAGTGATGGGACTAGCGGCACAGATACGCAGTATTTT
cdr3_aa: CASSDGTSGTDTQYF
clone_size: many
j_call: TRBJ2-3
d_call: TRBD2
v_call: TRBV10-1

cdr3_nt: TGCAGTGCTAGACTCCCGACGGGACTAGCGGGAGGGCCTGGAGATACGCAGTATTTT
cdr3_aa: CSARLPTGLAGGPGDTQYF
clone_size: many
j_call: TRBJ2-3
d_call: TRBD2
v_call: TRBV20-1

cdr3_nt: TGCAGTGCTAGACGACAGGTCCCTGAAGCTTTCTTT
cdr3_aa: CSARRQVPEAFF
clone_size: many
j_call: TRBJ1-1
d_call: -
v_call: TRBV20-1

cdr3_nt: TGTGCCAGCAGCCCAGGGGAACTAGCGGCTCTCCCTGCCCTCTACAATGAGCAGTTCTTC
cdr3_aa: CASSPGELAALPALYNEQFF
clone_size: many
j_call: TRBJ2-1
d_call: TRBD2
v_call: TRBV28

cdr3_nt: TGTGCCAGCAGCCATGATCCCACGGGGACAACTAACTATGGCTACACCTTC
cdr3_aa: CASSHDPTGTTNYGYTF
clone_size: many
j_call: TRBJ1-2
d_call: -
v_call: TRBV4-2

cdr3_nt: TGCGCCAGCAGGACGGGACAGCCAGGCACAGATACGCAGTATTTT
cdr3_aa: CASRTGQPGTDTQYF
clone_size: -
j_call: TRBJ2-3
d_call: TRBD1
v_call: TRBV5-1

cdr3_nt: TGCAGTGCTAGGGACAGGGGGAGCTCCTATAATTCACCCCTCCACTTT
cdr3_aa: CSARDRGSSYNSPLHF
clone_size: many
j_call: TRBJ1-6
d_call: TRBD1
v_call: TRBV20-1

cdr3_nt: TGCAGTGCTGCACGGGGTGAAAAACTGTTTTTT
cdr3_aa: CSAARGEKLFF
clone_size: many
j_call: TRBJ1-4
d_call: -
v_call: TRBV20-1

cdr3_nt: TGTGCCAGCAGTCTTAACAGCGGACCCACCTACGAGCAGTACTTC
cdr3_aa: CASSLNSGPTYEQYF
clone_size: -
j_call: TRBJ2-7
d_call: -
v_call: TRBV27

cdr3_nt: TGTGCCAGCAGCTTAATGAGGGGAGAGACCCAGTACTTC
cdr3_aa: CASSLMRGETQYF
clone_size: few
j_call: TRBJ2-5
d_call: -
v_call: TRBV7-3

cdr3_nt: TGTGCCTGGGGTGACGGACGTTTAGGAAATGAGCAGTTCTTC
cdr3_aa: CAWGDGRLGNEQFF
clone_size: many
j_call: TRBJ2-1
d_call: -
v_call: TRBV30

cdr3_nt: TGTGCCAGCTCACAAGAAGGCTGGACAGATACGCAGTATTTT
cdr3_aa: CASSQEGWTDTQYF
clone_size: few
j_call: TRBJ2-3
d_call: -
v_call: TRBV18

cdr3_nt: TGTGCCAGCTCACTTCATCAGGGGCAGTACACTGAAGCTTTCTTT
cdr3_aa: CASSLHQGQYTEAFF
clone_size: many
j_call: TRBJ1-1
d_call: -
v_call: TRBV18

cdr3_nt: TGTGCCAGCAGCCGTACAGGGGGCCTTAAAGACGCCTCTGGGGCCAACGTCCTGACTTTC
cdr3_aa: CASSRTGGLKDASGANVLTF
clone_size: many
j_call: TRBJ2-6
d_call: TRBD1
v_call: TRBV14

cdr3_nt: TGTGCCAGCAGCCCGGGACCGTTATTTCGCTATGGCTACACCTTC
cdr3_aa: CASSPGPLFRYGYTF
clone_size: many
j_call: TRBJ1-2
d_call: -
v_call: TRBV7-2

cdr3_nt: TGTGCCAGCAGATTTTATACAGGGGGCTTCTATGGCTACACCTTC
cdr3_aa: CASRFYTGGFYGYTF
clone_size: many
j_call: TRBJ1-2
d_call: TRBD1
v_call: TRBV6-5

cdr3_nt: TGTGCCATCAGTGAGTTCGGTAATTCACCCCTCCACTTT
cdr3_aa: CAISEFGNSPLHF
clone_size: -
j_call: TRBJ1-6
d_call: -
v_call: TRBV10-3

cdr3_nt: TGTGCCAGCAGCTTAGTGTGGGGGATCGCTAACTATGGCTACACCTTC
cdr3_aa: CASSLVWGIANYGYTF
clone_size: many
j_call: TRBJ1-2
d_call: -
v_call: TRBV5-6

cdr3_nt: TGTGCCTGGAGTGAACGGGAGGGCCAAGAGACCCAGTACTTC
cdr3_aa: CAWSEREGQETQYF
clone_size: few
j_call: TRBJ2-5
d_call: TRBD2
v_call: TRBV30

cdr3_nt: TGCAGTGCTTTAGAGACTACTAGCACAGATACGCAGTATTTT
cdr3_aa: CSALETTSTDTQYF
clone_size: many
j_call: TRBJ2-3
d_call: -
v_call: TRBV20-1